The 16 T cell receptor beta chains given below trace back to one sample, sequenced in a study of blood T cell repertoires in COVID-19. Data came from immunoSEQ multiplex PCR; TCRdb stores just in-frame clones and leaves some out. This table has under 250,000 clones, roughly 80% appearing once. Input material: peripheral blood. All receptors derive from a woman aged 70-85 years with active or convalescent COVID-19.

This clone was recorded only once. The rearrangement links TRBV6-2 or TRBV6-3 to TRBJ1-4; TRBD1 aligns across 8 bases. The CDR3 is made up of 15 amino acids. The trim removed 5 bases at V and 8 bases at J, leaving 10 bases unmatched. Germline V lookup: CDR1 MNHEY, CDR2 SVGEGT. CDR3 amino acids: CASSAIRTGQEKLFF. The CDR3 DNA sequence: TGTGCCAGCAGTGCTATAAGGACAGGGCAGGAAAAACTGTTTTTT.

The chain is built from TRBV7-2 and TRBJ2-2; TRBD2 might be the D (6 bases). Trimming stripped 5 bases from V and 0 bases from J, with 13 bases between. The CDR3 contains 16 residues. Germline CDR1 and CDR2: SGHTA and FQGNSA. CDR3 amino acids: CASSPVGGTNTGELFF. CDR3 in DNA: TGTGCCAGCAGCCCCGTGGGCGGGACGAACACCGGGGAGCTGTTTTTT. Together with reference TRBV7-2 and TRBJ2-2, the CDR3 gives the full variable domain: GAGVSQSPSNKVTEKGKDVELRCDPISGHTALYWYRQSLGQGLEFLIYFQGNSAPDKSGLPSDRFSAERTGGSVSTLTIQRTQQEDSAVYLCASSPVGGTNTGELFFGEGSRLTVL.

V is TRBV6-2 or TRBV6-3 and J is TRBJ1-1, with D perhaps TRBD1 (6 bases). The V gene's germline CDR1 is MNHEY and CDR2 SVGEGT. This CDR3 region has 15 residues. The V and J ends lost 5 bases and 3 bases respectively, with 16 bases between them. CDR3 amino acids: CASSTPTGRDTEAFF. The CDR3 DNA reads as TGTGCCAGCAGTACTCCAACAGGGAGGGACACTGAAGCTTTCTTT.

This clone was seen only once. Other DNA sequences in this specimen translate into the identical CDR3. V and J are TRBV18 and TRBJ2-1; 13 bases align to TRBD2. The germline CDR1 and CDR2 sequences are KGHSH and LQKENI. V was clipped by 3 bases and J by 10 bases; unmatched bases: 6. There are 15 residues in the CDR3. As DNA, the CDR3 is TGTGCCAGCTCACCCGGACTAGCGGGAGATAACGAGCAGTTCTTC. Translated, it gives CASSPGLAGDNEQFF.

The CDR3 DNA follows: TGTGCCAGCAGCGGGACAGGCGCTAACTATGGCTACACCTTC. Encoded protein: CASSGTGANYGYTF. The chain employs TRBV2 and TRBJ1-2, with 8 bases lining up with TRBD1. CDR1 and CDR2 from the germline V gene are SNHLY and FYNNEI. This CDR3 region has 14 residues. V was clipped by 6 bases and J by 0 bases; unmatched bases: 3.

V usage is TRBV6-6 and J usage is TRBJ2-7; 8 bases match TRBD1. The V gene end was trimmed by 4 bases and the J gene end by 5 bases; junction bases not matched to a gene: 1. Germline V gene data show CDR1 as MNHNY and CDR2 as SVGAGI (reference sequence). The CDR3 spans 12 residues. The CDR3 reads CASSSGGNEQYF. Here the CDR3 DNA reads TGTGCCAGCAGTTCAGGGGGCAACGAGCAGTACTTC.

This rearrangement joins TRBV28 to TRBJ1-2; tentatively, D is TRBD1 (6 bases). CDR1 MDHEN and CDR2 SYDVKM come from the germline V gene. Trimming took off 5 bases at V and 0 bases at J, with 16 bases between the two ends. There are 16 residues in the CDR3. The CDR3 nucleotides read TGTGCCAGCAGTCCGCCTCAGGGGTCAGCTAACTATGGCTACACCTTC. Translation: CASSPPQGSANYGYTF.

The V gene is TRBV7-6, the J gene TRBJ2-1; 7 positions match TRBD1. The germline CDR1 and CDR2 sequences are SGHVS and FNYEAQ. The CDR3 has 16 amino acids. The V segment lost 0 bases and the J segment 3 bases; nucleotides outside the gene matches: 5. CDR3 in DNA: TGTGCCAGCAGCTTAGCAGTGGGACAGTACTACAATGAGCAGTTCTTC. Its translation is CASSLAVGQYYNEQFF.

This sequence joins TRBV6-5 and TRBJ1-2, with TRBD1 as a possible D gene (5 bases). The CDR3 totals 15 residues. Germline assignment: CDR1 MNHEY and CDR2 SVGAGI. The V end was cut by 2 bases, the J end by 4 bases, with 14 bases between. CDR3 nucleotides: TGTGCCAGCAGTTACCGGGGGTTGAACCCCTATGGCTACACCTTC. This translates into CASSYRGLNPYGYTF.

In DNA form, the CDR3 reads TGTGCCAGCAGCTTAGTACTAGCGGGGGACTATACGCAGTATTTT. As protein: CASSLVLAGDYTQYF. The gene calls are TRBV7-8 and TRBJ2-3, with TRBD2 matching over 11 bases. Germline V lookup: CDR1 SGHVS, CDR2 FQNEAQ. CDR3 length: 15 amino acids. J lost 7 bases, V lost 1 base, and 4 bases had no gene match.

The chain is built from TRBV2 and TRBJ2-2; 9 positions match TRBD1. CDR1 is SNHLY, CDR2 FYNNEI, per germline. Germline trimming cut 9 bases from V and 7 bases from J; bases unmatched to any gene: 9. CDR3 length: 14 amino acids. CDR3 protein: CASRQGEGSGELFF. CDR3 coding DNA: TGTGCCAGTAGACAGGGGGAGGGGAGCGGGGAGCTGTTTTTT.

The chain carries TRBV6-5 and TRBJ2-7; the D gene is possibly TRBD2 (6 bases). The germline V and J ends were trimmed by 0 bases and 5 bases, with 11 bases remaining between them. Germline V gene sequence: CDR1 MNHEY, CDR2 SVGAGI. This CDR3 has 14 amino acids. The CDR3: CASSYSRLANEQYF. CDR3 nucleotides: TGTGCCAGCAGTTACTCGAGGCTAGCGAACGAGCAGTACTTC.

The gene calls are TRBV5-1 and TRBJ2-4; 9 bases map to TRBD1. The length of the CDR3 is 20 residues. Germline V gives CDR1 SGHRS, CDR2 YFSETQ. V was clipped by 4 bases and J by 0 bases; unmatched bases: 17. In nucleotides, the CDR3 is TGCGCCAGCAGCCGTGGATTACAGGGGGCTTCGGCCCTAGCCAAAAACATTCAGTACTTC. Translation: CASSRGLQGASALAKNIQYF.

This clone has more than one count but fewer than ten. This chain uses TRBV7-2 with TRBJ1-1; possible D gene TRBD1, 6 bases. V lost 5 bases and J 7 bases, leaving 14 bases between the germline ends. Germline CDR1 is SGHTA and CDR2 is FQGNSA. There are 13 residues in the CDR3. The CDR3 DNA follows: TGTGCCAGCAGCCAGACATCAGGGGTTGAAGCTTTCTTT. This sequence encodes CASSQTSGVEAFF.

The rearrangement links TRBV7-9 to TRBJ1-5; 8 positions match TRBD1. CDR1 is SEHNR, CDR2 FQNEAQ, per germline (reference sequence). This CDR3 is 14 amino acids long. V gave up 5 bases and J gave up 5 bases; unmatched junction bases: 5. The CDR3 loop reads CASSPGQDYQPQHF. CDR3 nucleotides: TGTGCCAGCAGCCCGGGACAGGACTATCAGCCCCAGCATTTT.

This clone was observed once. This chain connects TRBV28 to TRBJ2-1; 8 bases line up with TRBD2. Germline V CDR1 and CDR2: MDHEN, SYDVKM. Trimming removed 3 bases from V and 5 bases from J; junction bases left unmatched: 3. This CDR3 region has 14 residues. CDR3 loop: CASSLPGLDNEQFF. CDR3 in DNA: TGTGCCAGCAGTTTGCCGGGACTAGACAATGAGCAGTTCTTC. Complete variable domain (other parts from reference TRBV28 and TRBJ2-1): DVKVTQSSRYLVKRTGEKVFLECVQDMDHENMFWYRQDPGLGLRLIYFSYDVKMKEKGDIPEGYSVSREKKERFSLILESASTNQTSMYLCASSLPGLDNEQFFGPGTRLTVL.